This is a list of T cell receptor beta chains from one sample in a study of cytomegalovirus exposure and HLA in healthy donors. Here immunoSEQ multiplex PCR was the method, and the copy in TCRdb shows in-frame clones only, minus some. The table includes fewer than 150,000 clones, about 74% detected once. Material for sequencing was PBMCs. The source is a woman aged 40 to 50 in good health and CMV-seropositive. Both conserved end residues are trimmed from each CDR3.

V | CDR3
TRBV5-1 | ASSVLAGGPGEQF
TRBV4-1 | ASSQDGAGRSTDTQY
TRBV5-6 | ASSYRLAGGSGELF
TRBV7-8 | ASSPRTGYSNQPQH
TRBV6-1 | ASSEGRGRYNEQF
TRBV7-8 | ASSFRGQPQH
TRBV7-3 | ASSHGQPYEQY
TRBV28 | ASSLLPTSGGGYSDTQY
TRBV18 | ASSPGTANQPQH
TRBV10-1 | ASSSPRGTGNTIY
TRBV9 | ASSIYPGTSEKLF
TRBV10-3 | AIMVAESTGELF
TRBV4-1 | ASSSRTGTEKLF
TRBV29-1 | SGGQGAIGYT
TRBV11-2 | ASSLSGQPQH
TRBV5-1 | ASSLGTSGGPADTQY
TRBV27 | ASRPGLAGEKF
TRBV19 | ATATGRNTEAF
TRBV19 | ASSLDRAEQPQH
TRBV9 | ASSVGQGRQPQH
TRBV19 | ASSIRPGDSPLH
TRBV18 | ASSPSRFGGTDTQY
TRBV14 | ASSRQGYNSPLH
TRBV7-2 | ASSPGGQAGNTIY
TRBV5-6 | ASSYLTGSNTGELF
TRBV2 | ASRARNRGQIGANEKLF
TRBV7-8 | ASSQPVEAAF
TRBV5-6 | ASSLVRGRTGELF
TRBV30 | AWSRGNYGYT
TRBV6-1 | ASREQGHNQPQH
TRBV7-2 | ASSPPRSTQY
TRBV12-5 | ASGRDGNSYEQY
TRBV19 | ASTVQGTFNYGYT
TRBV6-5 | ASSGLAQETQY
TRBV5-6 | ASSLGLAGGDEQY
TRBV7-3 | ARTGANLGPDTQY
TRBV7-8 | ASSRGRGTSGGNEQF